The source of this TCR beta chain is a study of cytomegalovirus exposure and HLA in healthy donors. The approximately 120-subject validation cohort, separate from the roughly 670-subject first cohort, included the donors. Overall study results and limits: Within the approximately 120 validation repertoires, first-cohort TCR clusters tended to co-occur, according to a later analysis.

The protocol was immunoSEQ multiplex PCR, while the TCRdb copy is restricted to in-frame clones and leaves out a portion. The sample shows approximately 60,000 clones, roughly 94% of them seen only once. About this clone itself: Its antigen remains unidentified.

Germline lookup yields CDR1 MNHNY and CDR2 SVGAGI (reference sequence). The V and J ends lost 0 bases and 0 bases respectively, with 9 bases between them. This CDR3 comprises 15 residues. The receptor's source is a woman under 30 in good health and CMV-seropositive. Sequencing was carried out using PBMCs. This chain uses TRBV6-6 with TRBJ2-7, with a tentative D call TRBD1 (5 bases). The CDR3 spells CASSYSGRISYEQYF. Here the CDR3 DNA reads TGTGCCAGCAGTTACTCGGGGCGTATCTCCTACGAGCAGTACTTC.